The T cell receptor (beta chain) described here comes from a study of CD8 T cells in Susac syndrome. RNA totalling about 0.5 to 1 ug underwent reverse transcription with random hexamers. Using its own MiXCR run on the immunoSEQ multiplex PCR reads, TCRdb lists one record per CDR3 protein. Among approximately 220,000 distinct CDR3 sequences listed, about 94% were seen once. The source of this sequence is a human donor with multiple sclerosis. The sequencing sample was made of CD8+ T cells from PBMCs.

The CDR3 spells CASSEYRFSPINYGYTF. The CDR3 DNA reads as TGTGCCAGCAGTGAATACAGATTTTCTCCCATAAACTATGGCTACACCTTC. The chain joins TRBV6-1 to TRBJ1-2; D is uncertain. Between the trimmed V and J ends, which lost 2 bases and 2 bases, there was a span of 18 bases. Germline V gene data show CDR1 as MNHNS and CDR2 as SASEGT. The CDR3 loop spans 17 amino acids.